The 4 T cell receptor beta chains in this list originate from one sample, sequenced in a study of shared clonotypes between healthy human individuals. Method: immunoSEQ multiplex PCR; TCRdb's copy keeps in-frame clones and lacks some. The sample lists some 500,000 clones, 95% to 97% seen once, with nearly 0.065% in the top ten. The sample comprised naive CD4+ T cells sorted from blood. This sample's subset: CD45RA+ positively selected. Every receptor here comes from a woman aged 25-40 years in good health.

The chain recombines TRBV7-9 with TRBJ2-7, with TRBD2 matching 7 bases. The CDR3 contains 13 residues. The ends lost 1 base at V and 5 bases at J; junction bases unmatched: 2. Germline CDR1 and CDR2: SEHNR and FQNEAQ (reference sequence). The CDR3 loop is CASSLVGGDEQYF. CDR3 nucleotides: TGTGCCAGCAGCTTAGTTGGGGGGGACGAGCAGTACTTC.

The V gene is TRBV28, the J gene TRBJ1-3; TRBD1 agrees at 9 bases. CDR3 length: 17 residues. The V gene's germline CDR1 is MDHEN and CDR2 SYDVKM. V lost 3 bases to trimming and J lost 3 bases; unmatched junction nucleotides: 9. DNA of the CDR3: TGTGCCAGCAGTTTGGTCCCACAGGGGGCAGGTGGAAACACCATATATTTT. Amino acid sequence: CASSLVPQGAGGNTIYF.

V gene TRBV5-1 combines with J gene TRBJ2-7; TRBD1 aligns across 9 bases. V trimming: 4 bases; J trimming: 7 bases; junction bases outside the gene matches: 9. This CDR3 has 14 residues. Germline-derived CDR1 and CDR2 are SGHRS and YFSETQ. The DNA for the CDR3 is TGCGCCAGCAGCAACGGACAGGGGTGGCAAGAGCAGTACTTC. Translation gives CASSNGQGWQEQYF.

V usage is TRBV15 and J usage is TRBJ2-1; the D is unclear. The germline V gene encodes CDR1 LNHNV and CDR2 YYDKDF (reference sequence). Trimming removed 0 bases at V and 9 bases at J, with 9 bases between. CDR3 size: 13 residues. CDR3 loop: CATSRDWVSEQFF. For the CDR3, the DNA is TGTGCCACCAGCAGAGATTGGGTCAGTGAGCAGTTCTTC.